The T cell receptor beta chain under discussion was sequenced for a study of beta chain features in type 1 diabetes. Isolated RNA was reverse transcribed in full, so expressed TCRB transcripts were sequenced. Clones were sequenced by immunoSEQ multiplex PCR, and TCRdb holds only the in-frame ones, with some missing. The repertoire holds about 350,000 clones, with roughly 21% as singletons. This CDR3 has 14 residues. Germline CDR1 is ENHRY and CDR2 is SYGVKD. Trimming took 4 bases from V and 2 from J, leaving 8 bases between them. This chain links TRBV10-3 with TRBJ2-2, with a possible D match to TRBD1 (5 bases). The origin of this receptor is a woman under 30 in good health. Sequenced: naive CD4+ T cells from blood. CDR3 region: CAISVQENTGELFF. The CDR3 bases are TGTGCCATCAGTGTACAGGAAAACACCGGGGAGCTGTTTTTT.